Below are 32 T cell receptor beta chains sequenced from a single sample in a study of identifying expanded T cells in peripheral blood. Generated by immunoSEQ multiplex PCR, the TCRdb table keeps only in-frame clones and is missing some. The table has about 76,000 clones, around four fifths seen once. Sequenced sample: blood. The receptors shown here come from a person aged 18 to 69 in good health.

This rearrangement joins TRBV10-3 to TRBJ1-4, with D possibly being TRBD1 (5 bases). CDR3 length: 13 amino acids. The germline V gene encodes CDR1 ENHRY and CDR2 SYGVKD. Trimming removed 10 bases at V and 6 bases at J, with 15 bases between. In nucleotides, the CDR3 is TGTGCCACTCGATTTCAGGGTGATGAAAAACTGTTTTTT. It specifies CATRFQGDEKLFF.

The chain uses TRBV11-3 and TRBJ2-5; D call uncertain. The CDR3 runs to 15 residues. The V gene's germline CDR1 is SGHNT and CDR2 YENEEA. With 1 base removed from V and 2 bases from J, the gap between germline ends came to 11 bases. The CDR3 sequence is CASSLVVAEQETQYF. The CDR3 nucleotides read TGTGCCAGCAGCTTAGTTGTCGCCGAGCAAGAGACCCAGTACTTC.

This chain links TRBV7-9 with TRBJ2-7, with TRBD1 matching 12 bases. The CDR3 consists of 15 residues. Germline CDR1 and CDR2: SEHNR and FQNEAQ (reference sequence). Germline trimming cut 1 base from V and 6 bases from J; bases unmatched to any gene: 4. The CDR3, as DNA: TGTGCCAGCAGCTTAGAGGGACAGGGGGCGTCCGAGCAGTACTTC. Protein sequence: CASSLEGQGASEQYF. The whole variable domain, remainder taken from reference TRBV7-9 and TRBJ2-7, is DTGVSQNPRHKITKRGQNVTFRCDPISEHNRLYWYRQTLGQGPEFLTYFQNEAQLEKSRLLSDRFSAERPKGSFSTLEIQRTEQGDSAMYLCASSLEGQGASEQYFGPGTRLTVT.

The chain's CDR3 is CASSLVGGRGGYNEQFF. CDR3 bases: TGTGCCAGCAGCTTAGTGGGCGGGAGGGGTGGATACAATGAGCAGTTCTTC. This chain joins TRBV7-2 and TRBJ2-1; 9 nucleotides agree with TRBD2. The germline gives CDR1 SGHTA, CDR2 FQGNSA. V trimming: 1 base; J trimming: 4 bases; junction bases outside the gene matches: 8. The CDR3 spans 17 residues. The variable domain in full, completed from reference TRBV7-2 and TRBJ2-1, reads GAGVSQSPSNKVTEKGKDVELRCDPISGHTALYWYRQSLGQGLEFLIYFQGNSAPDKSGLPSDRFSAERTGGSVSTLTIQRTQQEDSAVYLCASSLVGGRGGYNEQFFGPGTRLTVL.

The V gene is TRBV6-6, the J gene TRBJ2-5; no reliable D call. This CDR3 region has 14 residues. Trimming removed 5 bases at V and 5 bases at J, with 15 bases between. Germline assignment: CDR1 MNHNY and CDR2 SVGAGI (reference sequence). DNA of the CDR3: TGTGCCAGCAGTAAGGCCGACTTCCAGGAGACCCAGTACTTC. The encoded protein is CASSKADFQETQYF.

The chain links TRBV5-1 to TRBJ2-5; D remains ambiguous. The ends were cut back, 0 bases at V and 0 bases at J, with 9 bases in the middle. This CDR3 spans 15 amino acids. CDR1 is SGHRS, CDR2 YFSETQ, per germline. CDR3 sequence (DNA): TGCGCCAGCAGCTTGGGCCTGGAAGACCAAGAGACCCAGTACTTC. It codes for CASSLGLEDQETQYF. Based on the CDR3 plus reference TRBV5-1 and TRBJ2-5, the full variable domain is KAGVTQTPRYLIKTRGQQVTLSCSPISGHRSVSWYQQTPGQGLQFLFEYFSETQRNKGNFPGRFSGRQFSNSRSEMNVSTLELGDSALYLCASSLGLEDQETQYFGPGTRLLVL.

This clone occurred once. The gene calls are TRBV6-5 and TRBJ1-1; no definite D call. Looked up from germline, CDR1 is MNHEY and CDR2 is SVGAGI. Trimming left V 6 bases short and J 3 bases short, with 11 bases between. CDR3 length equals 13 residues. The CDR3 bases are TGTGCCAGCAGCCCCCGGGGAGACACTGAAGCTTTCTTT. Encoded protein: CASSPRGDTEAFF.

This chain links TRBV5-1 with TRBJ2-5; 7 bases map to TRBD1. This CDR3 has 14 amino acids. Germline CDR1 reads SGHRS; CDR2 reads YFSETQ. The V gene end was trimmed by 4 bases and the J gene end by 2 bases; junction bases not matched to a gene: 5. The CDR3, as DNA: TGCGCCAGCAGCGAACAGGGGCAACAAGAGACCCAGTACTTC. Translating gives CASSEQGQQETQYF.

The V call is TRBV13, the J call TRBJ1-6, with 8 bases identical to TRBD1. Germline CDR1 and CDR2: PRHDT and FYEKMQ (reference sequence). This CDR3 is built from 14 residues. The junction had 1 base not matched to a gene; V was cut back by 2 bases and J by 7 bases. The CDR3 nucleotides read TGTGCCAGCAGCTTACGACAGGGGAATTCACCCCTCCACTTT. It encodes CASSLRQGNSPLHF.

The CDR3 DNA follows: TGTGCCAGCAGCTTACCGGGTTACACGGCCGAAAAACTGTTTTTT. Encoded protein: CASSLPGYTAEKLFF. The V gene is TRBV11-2, the J gene TRBJ1-4; D not certain. CDR1 is SGHAT, CDR2 FQNNGV, per germline. There are 15 residues in the CDR3. V was shortened by 2 bases and J by 8 bases, with 15 bases between the two germline ends.

This clone was observed a few times. This chain connects TRBV7-9 to TRBJ2-5; D remains ambiguous. Trimming removed 1 base from V and 4 bases from J, with 13 bases in between. The CDR3 length is 15 residues. CDR1 is SEHNR, CDR2 FQNEAQ, per germline (reference sequence). CDR3 nucleotides: TGTGCCAGCAGCTTAGTTCCCTCCGGGCTAGAGACCCAGTACTTC. Amino acid sequence: CASSLVPSGLETQYF.

This clone was observed a few times. The chain carries TRBV7-9 and TRBJ2-7; D unresolved. Trimming removed 4 bases at V and 1 base at J, with 11 bases between. CDR1 and CDR2 from the germline V gene are SEHNR and FQNEAQ (reference sequence). The CDR3 totals 14 residues. The CDR3 region has the DNA TGTGCCAGCAGCTCACGGACGGAATCCTACGAGCAGTACTTC. Protein sequence: CASSSRTESYEQYF. Full variable domain (remainder filled in from reference TRBV7-9 and TRBJ2-7): DTGVSQNPRHKITKRGQNVTFRCDPISEHNRLYWYRQTLGQGPEFLTYFQNEAQLEKSRLLSDRFSAERPKGSFSTLEIQRTEQGDSAMYLCASSSRTESYEQYFGPGTRLTVT.

This chain connects TRBV7-2 to TRBJ1-2; D is perhaps TRBD1 (5 bases). There are 15 residues in the CDR3. V lost 5 bases and J lost 4, with 17 bases in between. Germline values: CDR1 SGHTA, CDR2 FQGNSA. The CDR3 nucleotides are TGTGCCAGCAGCCCTAGCGGGGGAACCTCCTATGGCTACACCTTC. Its translation is CASSPSGGTSYGYTF.

The chain employs TRBV2 and TRBJ1-5; D possibly corresponds to TRBD1 (6 bases). The CDR3 consists of 12 residues. Trimming cost V 6 bases and J 4 bases, with 7 bases left between them. Germline CDR1 and CDR2: SNHLY and FYNNEI. In nucleotides, the CDR3 is TGTGCCAGCAGGCAGGGGAATCAGCCCCAGCATTTT. Its protein is CASRQGNQPQHF. Drawing the rest from reference TRBV2 and TRBJ1-5, the complete variable domain is EPEVTQTPSHQVTQMGQEVILRCVPISNHLYFYWYRQILGQKVEFLVSFYNNEISEKSEIFDDQFSVERPDGSNFTLKIRSTKLEDSAMYFCASRQGNQPQHFGDGTRLSIL.

The chain carries TRBV19 and TRBJ2-2; 11 positions match TRBD1. This CDR3 is built from 16 residues. V lost 5 bases and J lost 4; bases outside the gene matches: 6. Germline CDR1 reads LNHDA; CDR2 reads SQIVND (reference sequence). The CDR3 coding sequence is TGTGCCAGTAGTTTTGGGACAGGGGGACCCACCGGGGAGCTGTTTTTT. Translated, it gives CASSFGTGGPTGELFF.

This chain joins TRBV5-6 and TRBJ1-2; maybe TRBD1 (5 bases). The length of the CDR3 is 16 residues. Trimming pared 4 bases from V and 4 bases from J, leaving 20 bases between. Germline assignment: CDR1 SGHDT and CDR2 YYEEEE. In DNA form, the CDR3 reads TGTGCCAGCAGCACGACCGGGACCGGGGGTGTCTATGGCTACACCTTC. Residues: CASSTTGTGGVYGYTF.

This chain connects TRBV4-2 to TRBJ1-4; D remains unclear. V lost 0 bases and J lost 3, with 11 bases in between. The CDR3 is 16 amino acids. Germline lookup yields CDR1 LGHNA and CDR2 YNFKEQ. The CDR3 DNA follows: TGTGCCAGCAGCCAAGATACTAGGACGGCTAATGAAAAACTGTTTTTT. This codes for CASSQDTRTANEKLFF.

The chain uses TRBV4-1 and TRBJ2-5; 9 bases agree with TRBD2. V shed 6 bases and J 2 bases; nucleotides not matched to a gene: 10. The CDR3 has 16 residues. Germline V gene data show CDR1 as MGHRA and CDR2 as YSYEKL. This CDR3 reads CASSRGYSGGQETQYF. The CDR3 DNA reads as TGCGCCAGCAGTCGAGGGTATAGCGGGGGACAAGAGACCCAGTACTTC.

This chain uses TRBV5-1 with TRBJ2-1, with a possible D match to TRBD1 (5 bases). Deletions cut 3 bases from V and 6 bases from J, with 16 bases between. This CDR3 contains 15 residues. The germline V gene encodes CDR1 SGHRS and CDR2 YFSETQ. The CDR3 loop is CASSSQILQGNEQFF. In DNA, the CDR3 is TGCGCCAGCAGCTCCCAAATTCTTCAGGGCAATGAGCAGTTCTTC.

This clone was seen only a few times. The chain joins TRBV29-1 to TRBJ2-2; tentatively, D is TRBD2 (5 bases). This CDR3 comprises 13 residues. Per the germline V gene, CDR1 is SQVTM and CDR2 is ANQGSEA. Between the trimmed V and J ends, which lost 7 bases and 0 bases, there was a span of 9 bases. The DNA for the CDR3 is TGCAGCGCTGCAGCGGCGAACACCGGGGAGCTGTTTTTT. This encodes CSAAAANTGELFF.

This chain uses TRBV28 with TRBJ1-3; D not resolved. The CDR3 totals 16 residues. From germline, CDR1 is MDHEN and CDR2 SYDVKM. V was clipped by 2 bases and J by 0 bases, with 11 bases between them. CDR3 in amino acids: CASSLAGITSGNTIYF. In DNA, the CDR3 is TGTGCCAGCAGTTTAGCCGGCATCACCTCTGGAAACACCATATATTTT.

V usage is TRBV13 and J usage is TRBJ2-2; D is unclear. The length of the CDR3 is 16 residues. The V gene's germline CDR1 is PRHDT and CDR2 FYEKMQ (reference sequence). V was pared by 1 base and J by 2 bases, with 11 bases between. The DNA of the CDR3 is TGTGCCAGCAGCTTAGATCCGGGCATAAACACCGGGGAGCTGTTTTTT. As protein: CASSLDPGINTGELFF.

The rearrangement links TRBV10-3 to TRBJ2-5; D gene uncertain. The length of the CDR3 is 12 residues. Germline-derived CDR1 and CDR2 are ENHRY and SYGVKD. The V end lost 6 bases, the J end lost 1 base, and 6 bases lay between the germline ends. The CDR3 nucleotides are TGTGCCATCAGCTCTACCCAAGAGACCCAGTACTTC. It translates to CAISSTQETQYF.

The J gene is TRBJ1-2, the V gene TRBV30; 8 nucleotides line up with TRBD1. V was clipped by 5 bases and J by 8 bases; unmatched bases: 13. This CDR3 spans 14 amino acids. Germline lookup yields CDR1 GTSNPN and CDR2 SVGIG (reference sequence). The CDR3 DNA follows: TGTGCCTGGCGGCGACAGGGGCTTTTAGAGGGCTACACCTTC. It translates to CAWRRQGLLEGYTF.

As regards this clone: An end of the junction does not agree with germline; a read error may underlie this. The rearrangement uses TRBV29-1 and TRBJ2-5; 9 bases line up with TRBD2. Germline V gene sequence: CDR1 SQVTM, CDR2 ANQGSEA. This CDR3 contains 13 residues. CDR3 bases: TGCCGCGTTGCGGGGGGGAGGGGAGAGACCCAGTACTTC. Encoded protein: CRVAGGRGETQYF. Full variable domain (missing parts from reference TRBV29-1 and TRBJ2-5): SAVISQKPSRDICQRGTSLTIQCQVDSQVTMMFWYRQQPGQSLTLIATANQGSEATYESGFVIDKFPISRPNLTFSTLTVSNMSPEDSSIYLCRVAGGRGETQYFGPGTRLLVL.

The V call is TRBV4-1, the J call TRBJ1-4; weak D call: TRBD1 (6 bases). In germline, CDR1 is MGHRA, CDR2 YSYEKL. This CDR3 is 15 amino acids long. V was pared by 8 bases and J by 8 bases, with 21 bases between. DNA for the CDR3: TGCGCCAGCGCCCGTCTGGGGCAGGGGCGGGAAAAACTGTTTTTT. As protein: CASARLGQGREKLFF.

V gene TRBV28 combines with J gene TRBJ1-5; D may be TRBD1 (5 bases). V shed 5 bases and J shed 7 bases, with 12 bases lying between them. CDR1 is MDHEN and CDR2 is SYDVKM in the germline V gene. CDR3 length equals 13 residues. For the CDR3, the DNA is TGTGCCAGCAGTCCCTCCACAGGACAGCCCCAGCATTTT. Residues: CASSPSTGQPQHF. The full variable domain, its missing parts supplied by reference TRBV28 and TRBJ1-5, is DVKVTQSSRYLVKRTGEKVFLECVQDMDHENMFWYRQDPGLGLRLIYFSYDVKMKEKGDIPEGYSVSREKKERFSLILESASTNQTSMYLCASSPSTGQPQHFGDGTRLSIL.

V is TRBV18 and J is TRBJ1-5; 8 bases map to TRBD1. The V gene end was trimmed by 6 bases and the J gene end by 2 bases; junction bases not matched to a gene: 9. This CDR3 region has 16 residues. Germline loops: CDR1 KGHSH, CDR2 LQKENI. CDR3 sequence: CASSLSGGSGNQPQHF. CDR3 nucleotides: TGTGCCAGCTCGTTATCAGGGGGCTCTGGCAATCAGCCCCAGCATTTT. Full variable domain (rest looked up from reference TRBV18 and TRBJ1-5): NAGVMQNPRHLVRRRGQEARLRCSPMKGHSHVYWYRQLPEEGLKFMVYLQKENIIDESGMPKERFSAEFPKEGPSILRIQQVVRGDSAAYFCASSLSGGSGNQPQHFGDGTRLSIL.

The chain uses TRBV6-5 and TRBJ2-7, with 9 bases matching TRBD2. Germline values: CDR1 MNHEY, CDR2 SVGAGI. Trimming took 3 bases from V and 3 from J; bases not matched to a gene: 9. The CDR3 runs 16 residues. CDR3 DNA: TGTGCCAGCAGTTATTGGTCGGCGGGAGGGGGCTACGAGCAGTACTTC. Amino acids: CASSYWSAGGGYEQYF.

The V and J genes are TRBV4-2 and TRBJ2-3, with D tentatively TRBD2 (5 bases). In germline, CDR1 is LGHNA, CDR2 YNFKEQ. V lost 0 bases and J 4 bases, leaving 14 bases between the germline ends. This CDR3 has 16 amino acids. The CDR3 spells CASSQDSSLVADTQYF. The CDR3 DNA reads TGTGCCAGCAGCCAAGATTCGTCACTAGTCGCAGATACGCAGTATTTT.

The gene calls are TRBV10-3 and TRBJ2-7, with D perhaps given as TRBD1 or TRBD2 (5 bases each). V lost 5 bases and J lost 0, with 8 bases in between. This CDR3 region has 13 residues. From germline, CDR1 is ENHRY and CDR2 SYGVKD. In nucleotides, the CDR3 is TGTGCCATCAGTAGGGACCCCTCCTACGAGCAGTACTTC. Residues: CAISRDPSYEQYF.

The rearrangement uses TRBV6-4 and TRBJ2-3; the match to TRBD2 covers 9 bases. Looked up from germline, CDR1 is MRHNA and CDR2 is SNTAGT. The CDR3 consists of 15 residues. With 4 bases clipped from V and 1 base from J, the junction kept 3 bases outside the gene matches. The CDR3 DNA is TGTGCCAGCAGTGCCGTAGCGGGGGGCACAGATACGCAGTATTTT. This gives the protein CASSAVAGGTDTQYF.